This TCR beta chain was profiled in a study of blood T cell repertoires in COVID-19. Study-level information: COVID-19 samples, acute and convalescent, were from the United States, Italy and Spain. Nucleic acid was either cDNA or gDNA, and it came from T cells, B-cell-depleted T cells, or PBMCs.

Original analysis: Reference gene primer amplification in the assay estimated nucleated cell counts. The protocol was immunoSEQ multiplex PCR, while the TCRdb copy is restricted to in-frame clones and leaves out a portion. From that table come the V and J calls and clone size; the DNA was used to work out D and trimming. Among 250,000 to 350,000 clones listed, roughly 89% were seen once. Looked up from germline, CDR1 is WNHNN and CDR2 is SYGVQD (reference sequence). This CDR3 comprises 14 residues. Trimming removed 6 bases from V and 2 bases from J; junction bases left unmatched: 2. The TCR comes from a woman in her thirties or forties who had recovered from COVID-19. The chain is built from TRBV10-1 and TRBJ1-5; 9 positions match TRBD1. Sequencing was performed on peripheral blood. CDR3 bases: TGCGCCAGCAGCCGGACAGGGGGCAATCAGCCCCAGCATTTT. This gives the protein CASSRTGGNQPQHF.